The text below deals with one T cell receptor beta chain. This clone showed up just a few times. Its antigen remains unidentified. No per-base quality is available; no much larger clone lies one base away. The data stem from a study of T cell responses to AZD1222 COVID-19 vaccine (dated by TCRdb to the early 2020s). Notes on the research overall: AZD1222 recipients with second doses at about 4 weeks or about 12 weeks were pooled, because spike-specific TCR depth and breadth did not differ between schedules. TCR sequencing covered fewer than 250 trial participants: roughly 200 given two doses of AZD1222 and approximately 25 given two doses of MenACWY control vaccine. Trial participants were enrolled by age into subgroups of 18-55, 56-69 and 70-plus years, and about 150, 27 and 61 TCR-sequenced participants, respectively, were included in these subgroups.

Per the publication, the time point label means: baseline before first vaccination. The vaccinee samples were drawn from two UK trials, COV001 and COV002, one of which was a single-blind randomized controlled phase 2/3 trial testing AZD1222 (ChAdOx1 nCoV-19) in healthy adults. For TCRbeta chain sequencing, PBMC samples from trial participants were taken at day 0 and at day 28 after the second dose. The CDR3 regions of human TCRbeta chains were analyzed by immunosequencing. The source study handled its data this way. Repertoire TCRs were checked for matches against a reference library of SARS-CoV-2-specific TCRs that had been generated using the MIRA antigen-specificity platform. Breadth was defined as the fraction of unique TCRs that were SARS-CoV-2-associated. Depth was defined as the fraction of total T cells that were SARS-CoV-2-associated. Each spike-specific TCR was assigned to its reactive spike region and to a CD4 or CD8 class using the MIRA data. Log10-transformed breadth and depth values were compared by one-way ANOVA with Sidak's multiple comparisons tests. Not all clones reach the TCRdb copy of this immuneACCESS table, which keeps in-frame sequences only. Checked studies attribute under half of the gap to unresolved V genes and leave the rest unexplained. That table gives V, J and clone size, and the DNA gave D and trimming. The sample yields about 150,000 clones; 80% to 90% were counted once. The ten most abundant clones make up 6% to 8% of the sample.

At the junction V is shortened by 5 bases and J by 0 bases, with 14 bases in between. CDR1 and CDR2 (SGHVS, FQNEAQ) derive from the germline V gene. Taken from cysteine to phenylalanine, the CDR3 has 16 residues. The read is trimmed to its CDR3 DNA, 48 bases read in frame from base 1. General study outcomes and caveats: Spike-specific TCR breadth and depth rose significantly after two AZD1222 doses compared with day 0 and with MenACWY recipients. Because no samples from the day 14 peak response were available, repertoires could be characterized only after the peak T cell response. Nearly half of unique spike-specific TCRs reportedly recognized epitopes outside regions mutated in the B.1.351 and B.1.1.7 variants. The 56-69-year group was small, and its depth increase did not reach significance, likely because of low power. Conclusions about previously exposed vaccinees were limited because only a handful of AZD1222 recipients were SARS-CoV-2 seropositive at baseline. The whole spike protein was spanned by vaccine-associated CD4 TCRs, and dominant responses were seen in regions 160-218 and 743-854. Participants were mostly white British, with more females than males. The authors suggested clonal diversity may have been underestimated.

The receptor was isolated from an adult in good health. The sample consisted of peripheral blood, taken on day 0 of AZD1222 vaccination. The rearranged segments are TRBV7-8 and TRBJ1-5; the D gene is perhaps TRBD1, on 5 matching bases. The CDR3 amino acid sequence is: CASSPAGRDSNQPQHF. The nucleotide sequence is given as TGTGCCAGCAGCCCAGCGGGGCGGGATAGCAATCAGCCCCAGCATTTT. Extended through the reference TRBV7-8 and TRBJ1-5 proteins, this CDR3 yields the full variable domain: GAGVSQSPRYKVAKRGQDVALRCDPISGHVSLFWYQQALGQGPEFLTYFQNEAQLDKSGLPSDRFFAERPEGSVSTLKIQRTQQEDSAVYLCASSPAGRDSNQPQHFGDGTRLSIL.